This record concerns one T cell receptor beta chain sequence. Per the germline V gene, CDR1 is SQVTM and CDR2 is ANQGSEA. Trimming pared 5 bases from V and 4 bases from J, leaving 8 bases between. This CDR3 region has 11 residues. The source of the sample is a study of blood T cells in healthy people across ages. A second PCR, run for about 7 to 11 cycles, used a sample-barcoded 5' primer plus a J-beta primer mix. TCRdb analysed the 5' RACE reads with MiXCR anew, one entry per CDR3 protein. The table records about 1,800,000 distinct CDR3 sequences, roughly 30% of them present only once. This receptor was taken from a young woman in good health. The sequencing input was blood. The V and J genes are TRBV29-1 and TRBJ1-2, with unresolved D. The CDR3 protein is CSVLRAYGYTF. CDR3 coding DNA: TGCAGCGTTCTACGGGCCTATGGCTACACCTTC.